This T cell receptor beta chain was recorded in a study of CD8 T cells in ankylosing spondylitis. The sample holds many counts of this clonotype. Its antigen remains unknown. Germline V gene data show CDR1 as MNHEY and CDR2 as SVGAGI. V shed 0 bases, J shed 2 bases, and the junction held 2 bases outside the gene matches. The CDR3 is made up of 15 amino acids. General study findings and limits: Researchers report that disease-linked clones proved CD8+ and relatively rare in peripheral blood. Existing reports had already noted some motif variants in reactive arthritis synovial fluid and blood.

Generation of TCR beta libraries employed quantitative 5'-RACE incorporating molecular barcodes. TCRdb reanalysed the 5' RACE reads using MiXCR and keeps one entry per CDR3 protein. Seen here are some 220,000 distinct CDR3 sequences, over 9.5% observed once, and the top ten hold 2.6%. The sequenced sample was blood, either unsorted or a sorted T cell fraction (not recorded which). This chain joins TRBV6-5 and TRBJ2-7; TRBD2 matches 9 bases. The sequence derives from a male donor with ankylosing spondylitis or in good health (not recorded which). CDR3 protein: CASSYSTSGTYEQYF. CDR3 DNA: TGTGCCAGCAGTTACTCGACTAGCGGAACCTACGAGCAGTACTTC.